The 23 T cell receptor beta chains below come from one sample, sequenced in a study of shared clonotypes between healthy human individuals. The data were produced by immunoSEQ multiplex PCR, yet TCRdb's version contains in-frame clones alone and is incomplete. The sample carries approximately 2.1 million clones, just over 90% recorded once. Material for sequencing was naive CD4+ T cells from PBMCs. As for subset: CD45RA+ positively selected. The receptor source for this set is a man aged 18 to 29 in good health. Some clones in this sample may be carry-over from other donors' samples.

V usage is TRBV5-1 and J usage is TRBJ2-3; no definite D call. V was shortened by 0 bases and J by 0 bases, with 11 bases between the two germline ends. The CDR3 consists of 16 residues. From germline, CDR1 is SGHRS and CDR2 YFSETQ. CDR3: CASSLVVVGSTDTQYF. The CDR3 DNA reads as TGCGCCAGCAGCTTGGTGGTGGTGGGGAGCACAGATACGCAGTATTTT.

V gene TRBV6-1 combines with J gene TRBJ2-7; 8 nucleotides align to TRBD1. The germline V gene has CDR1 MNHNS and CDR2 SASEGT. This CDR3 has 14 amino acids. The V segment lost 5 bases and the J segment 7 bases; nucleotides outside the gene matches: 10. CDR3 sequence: CASSQDRGAGEQYF. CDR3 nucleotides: TGTGCCAGCAGTCAAGACAGGGGAGCAGGAGAGCAGTACTTC.

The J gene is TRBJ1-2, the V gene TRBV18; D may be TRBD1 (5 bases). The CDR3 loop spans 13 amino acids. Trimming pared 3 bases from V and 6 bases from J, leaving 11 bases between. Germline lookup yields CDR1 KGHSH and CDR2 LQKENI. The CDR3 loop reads CASSPREGDGYTF. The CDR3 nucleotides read TGTGCCAGCTCACCCAGAGAAGGGGATGGCTACACCTTC.

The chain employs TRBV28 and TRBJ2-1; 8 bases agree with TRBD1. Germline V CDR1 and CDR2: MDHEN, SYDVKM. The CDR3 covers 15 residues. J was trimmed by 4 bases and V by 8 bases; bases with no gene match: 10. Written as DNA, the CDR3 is TGTGCCAGCCTTTCGAGGGGACAGGATTACAATGAGCAGTTCTTC. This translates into CASLSRGQDYNEQFF.

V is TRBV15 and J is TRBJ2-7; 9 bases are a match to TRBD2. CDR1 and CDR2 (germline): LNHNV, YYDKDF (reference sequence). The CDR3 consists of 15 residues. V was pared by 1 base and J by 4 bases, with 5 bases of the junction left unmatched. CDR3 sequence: CATSRVLAGPYEQYF. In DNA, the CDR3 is TGTGCCACCAGCAGAGTTCTAGCGGGACCTTACGAGCAGTACTTC.

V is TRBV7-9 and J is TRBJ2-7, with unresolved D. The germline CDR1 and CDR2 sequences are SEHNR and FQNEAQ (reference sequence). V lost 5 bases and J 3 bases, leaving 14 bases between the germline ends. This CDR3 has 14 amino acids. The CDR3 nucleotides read TGTGCCAGCAGCCGGCCACCCCTCTACTACGAGCAGTACTTC. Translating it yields CASSRPPLYYEQYF.

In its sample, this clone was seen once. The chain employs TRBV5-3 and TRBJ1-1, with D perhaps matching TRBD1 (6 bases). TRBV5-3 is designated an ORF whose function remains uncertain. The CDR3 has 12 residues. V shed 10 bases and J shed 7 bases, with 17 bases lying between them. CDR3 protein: CARLGGAGEAFF. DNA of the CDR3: TGTGCCCGCCTCGGGGGGGCAGGTGAAGCTTTCTTT.

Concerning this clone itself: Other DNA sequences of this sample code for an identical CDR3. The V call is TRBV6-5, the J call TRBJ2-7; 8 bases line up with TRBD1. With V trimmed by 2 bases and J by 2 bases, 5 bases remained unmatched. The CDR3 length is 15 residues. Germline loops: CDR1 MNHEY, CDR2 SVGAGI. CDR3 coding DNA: TGTGCCAGCAGTTACCTCGACAGGGGCCCCTACGAGCAGTACTTC. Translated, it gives CASSYLDRGPYEQYF.

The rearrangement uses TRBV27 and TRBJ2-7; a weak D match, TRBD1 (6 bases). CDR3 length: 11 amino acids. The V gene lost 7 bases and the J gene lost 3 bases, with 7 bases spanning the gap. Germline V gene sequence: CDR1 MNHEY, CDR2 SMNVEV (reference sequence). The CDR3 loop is CASKGVYEQYF. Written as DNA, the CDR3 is TGTGCCAGCAAGGGGGTCTACGAGCAGTACTTC.

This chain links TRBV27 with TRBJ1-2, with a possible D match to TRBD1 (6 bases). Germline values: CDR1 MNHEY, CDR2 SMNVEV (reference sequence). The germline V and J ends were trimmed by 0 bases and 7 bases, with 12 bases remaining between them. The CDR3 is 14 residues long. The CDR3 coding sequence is TGTGCCAGCAGTTTATCATACAGGGTAGCTGGCTACACCTTC. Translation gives CASSLSYRVAGYTF.

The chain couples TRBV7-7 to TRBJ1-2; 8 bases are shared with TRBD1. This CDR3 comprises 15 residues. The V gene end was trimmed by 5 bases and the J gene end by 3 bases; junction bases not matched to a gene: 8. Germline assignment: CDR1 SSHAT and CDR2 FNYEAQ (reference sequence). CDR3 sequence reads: CASSRGQGTHYGYTF. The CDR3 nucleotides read TGTGCCAGCAGCAGAGGACAGGGAACACACTATGGCTACACCTTC.

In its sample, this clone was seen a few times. CDR3 protein: CASSTRQGPGDEQFF. CDR3 coding DNA: TGTGCCAGCAGCACAAGACAGGGACCGGGGGATGAGCAGTTCTTC. V and J are TRBV7-2 and TRBJ2-1; TRBD1 might be the D (7 bases). Trimming pared 5 bases from V and 8 bases from J, leaving 19 bases between. This CDR3 comprises 15 residues. CDR1 SGHTA and CDR2 FQGNSA come from the germline V gene.

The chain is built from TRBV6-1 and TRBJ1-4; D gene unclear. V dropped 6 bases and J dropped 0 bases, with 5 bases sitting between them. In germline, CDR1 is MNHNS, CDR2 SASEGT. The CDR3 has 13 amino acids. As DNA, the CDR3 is TGTGCCAGCAGGACGGCAACTAATGAAAAACTGTTTTTT. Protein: CASRTATNEKLFF.

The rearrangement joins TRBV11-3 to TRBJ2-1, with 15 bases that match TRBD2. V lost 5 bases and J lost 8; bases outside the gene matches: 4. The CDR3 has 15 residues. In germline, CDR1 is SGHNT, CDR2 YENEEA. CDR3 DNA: TGTGCCAGCAGCGCAAGGACTAGCGGGAGGGATGAGCAGTTCTTC. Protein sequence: CASSARTSGRDEQFF. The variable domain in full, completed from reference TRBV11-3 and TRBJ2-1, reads EAGVVQSPRYKIIEKKQPVAFWCNPISGHNTLYWYLQNLGQGPELLIRYENEEAVDDSQLPKDRFSAERLKGVDSTLKIQPAELGDSAVYLCASSARTSGRDEQFFGPGTRLTVL.

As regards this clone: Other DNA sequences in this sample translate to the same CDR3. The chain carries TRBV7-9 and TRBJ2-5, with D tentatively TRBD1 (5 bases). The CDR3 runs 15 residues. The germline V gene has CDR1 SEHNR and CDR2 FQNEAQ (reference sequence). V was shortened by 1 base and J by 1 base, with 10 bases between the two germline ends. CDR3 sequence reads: CASSLVGTGQETQYF. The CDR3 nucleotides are TGTGCCAGCAGCTTAGTCGGCACAGGCCAAGAGACCCAGTACTTC. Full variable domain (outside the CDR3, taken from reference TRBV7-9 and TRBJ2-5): DTGVSQNPRHKITKRGQNVTFRCDPISEHNRLYWYRQTLGQGPEFLTYFQNEAQLEKSRLLSDRFSAERPKGSFSTLEIQRTEQGDSAMYLCASSLVGTGQETQYFGPGTRLLVL.

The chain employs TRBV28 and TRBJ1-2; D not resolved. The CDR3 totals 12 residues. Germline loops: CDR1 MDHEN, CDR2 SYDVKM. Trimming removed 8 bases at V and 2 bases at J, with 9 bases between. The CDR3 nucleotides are TGTGCCAGCGAGGACCTCAACTATGGCTACACCTTC. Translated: CASEDLNYGYTF.

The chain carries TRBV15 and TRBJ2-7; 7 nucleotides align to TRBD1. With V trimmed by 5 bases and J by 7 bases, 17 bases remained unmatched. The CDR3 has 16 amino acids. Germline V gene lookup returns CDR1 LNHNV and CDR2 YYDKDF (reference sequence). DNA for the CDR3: TGTGCCACCAGCCCAAGAGGACAGGCGAGTATTTTAGAGCAGTACTTC. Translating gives CATSPRGQASILEQYF. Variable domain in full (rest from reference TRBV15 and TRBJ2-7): DAMVIQNPRYQVTQFGKPVTLSCSQTLNHNVMYWYQQKSSQAPKLLFHYYDKDFNNEADTPDNFQSRRPNTSFCFLDIRSPGLGDTAMYLCATSPRGQASILEQYFGPGTRLTVT.

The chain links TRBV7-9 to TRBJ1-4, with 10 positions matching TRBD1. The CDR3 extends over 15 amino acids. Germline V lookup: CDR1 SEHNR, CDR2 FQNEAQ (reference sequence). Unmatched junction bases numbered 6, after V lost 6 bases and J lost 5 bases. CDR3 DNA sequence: TGTGCCAGCAGATCCTCGGGACAGGGGAATGAAAAACTGTTTTTT. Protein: CASRSSGQGNEKLFF.

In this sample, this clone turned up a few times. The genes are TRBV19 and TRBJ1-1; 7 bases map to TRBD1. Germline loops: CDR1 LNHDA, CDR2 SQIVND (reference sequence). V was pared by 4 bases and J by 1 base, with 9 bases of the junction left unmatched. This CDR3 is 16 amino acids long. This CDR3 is CASSRRTGNSNTEAFF. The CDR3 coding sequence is TGTGCCAGTAGTAGGCGGACAGGAAATTCGAACACTGAAGCTTTCTTT.

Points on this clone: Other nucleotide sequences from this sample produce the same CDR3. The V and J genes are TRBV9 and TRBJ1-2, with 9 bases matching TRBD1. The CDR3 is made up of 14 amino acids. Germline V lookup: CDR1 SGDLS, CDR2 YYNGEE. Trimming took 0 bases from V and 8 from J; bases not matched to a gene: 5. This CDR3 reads CASSVVGQGGGYTF. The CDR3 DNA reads TGTGCCAGCAGCGTAGTGGGACAGGGTGGGGGCTACACCTTC.

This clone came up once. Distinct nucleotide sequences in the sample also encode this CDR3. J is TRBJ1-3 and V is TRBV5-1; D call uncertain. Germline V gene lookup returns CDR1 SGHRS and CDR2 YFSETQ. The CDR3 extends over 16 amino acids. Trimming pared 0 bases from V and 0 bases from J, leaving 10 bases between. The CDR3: CASSLGSPSSGNTIYF. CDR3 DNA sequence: TGCGCCAGCAGCTTGGGGTCACCCAGCTCTGGAAACACCATATATTTT.

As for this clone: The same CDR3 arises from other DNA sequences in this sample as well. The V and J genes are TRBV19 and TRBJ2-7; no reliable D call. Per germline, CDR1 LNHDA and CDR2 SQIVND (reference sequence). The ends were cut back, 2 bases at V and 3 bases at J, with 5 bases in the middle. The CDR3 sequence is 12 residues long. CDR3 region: CASSIPGYEQYF. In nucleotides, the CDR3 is TGTGCCAGTAGTATACCAGGCTACGAGCAGTACTTC.

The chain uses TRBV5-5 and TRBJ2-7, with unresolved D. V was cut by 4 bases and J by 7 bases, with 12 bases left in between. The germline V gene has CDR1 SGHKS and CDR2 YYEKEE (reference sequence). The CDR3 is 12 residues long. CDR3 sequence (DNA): TGTGCCAGCAGCGCTTCCTTCTTTGAGCAGTACTTC. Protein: CASSASFFEQYF.